This T cell receptor beta chain was obtained from a study of T-cell reconstitution after alpha-beta-depleted transplantation in children. Preparation of the TCRbeta library involved a method that used unique molecular identifiers. TCRdb redid the calling of the PCR reads with MiXCR, one entry per CDR3 protein. Among around 230,000 distinct CDR3 sequences listed, under 20% were seen once. Per germline, CDR1 SGHAT and CDR2 FQDESV (reference sequence). This CDR3 is 18 amino acids long. The J segment lost 0 bases and the V segment lost 0 bases, leaving 6 bases of the junction unmatched. This receptor was taken from a male patient aged 2 to 10 who had a stem cell transplant for acute lymphoblastic leukemia, so the T cells may come from the graft donor. Sequencing used PBMCs, mostly from graft donor cells, obtained 360 days after TCRalphabeta/CD19-depleted stem cell transplant. This chain joins TRBV11-1 and TRBJ1-5; 9 positions match TRBD1. CDR3 region: CASSLAHRTGDSNQPQHF. The CDR3, as DNA: TGTGCCAGCAGCTTAGCCCACAGGACAGGGGATAGCAATCAGCCCCAGCATTTT.